Listed here is a single T cell receptor (beta chain). Antigen unknown. The CDR3 totals 14 residues. Germline V gene data show CDR1 as SGHDT and CDR2 as YYEEEE. V shed 4 bases, J shed 4 bases, and the junction held 2 bases outside the gene matches. The time point here: week 5, during vaccination. With topical imiquimod, each dose of the vaccine consisted of 300 ug of mutant IDH1 20-mer peptide. The repertoire was sequenced with immunoSEQ multiplex PCR; TCRdb's copy has only in-frame clones and lacks some. The repertoire consists of around 36,000 clones, with approximately 93% occurring once and the leading ten covering roughly 2.6%. The data stem from a study of a mutant IDH1 vaccine in newly diagnosed glioma. The study, taken as a whole, reports: Researchers report vaccine-induced immune responses in approximately 93% of patients.

The chain couples TRBV5-6 to TRBJ1-4, with 9 bases fitting TRBD1. Specimen: PBMCs, collected from a glioma patient whose treatment included an IDH1 peptide vaccine. The sequence was obtained from a man over 45 with glioma. CDR3 coding DNA: TGTGCCAGCAGCCTGGACAGGGGTAATGAAAAACTGTTTTTT. Its translation is CASSLDRGNEKLFF.